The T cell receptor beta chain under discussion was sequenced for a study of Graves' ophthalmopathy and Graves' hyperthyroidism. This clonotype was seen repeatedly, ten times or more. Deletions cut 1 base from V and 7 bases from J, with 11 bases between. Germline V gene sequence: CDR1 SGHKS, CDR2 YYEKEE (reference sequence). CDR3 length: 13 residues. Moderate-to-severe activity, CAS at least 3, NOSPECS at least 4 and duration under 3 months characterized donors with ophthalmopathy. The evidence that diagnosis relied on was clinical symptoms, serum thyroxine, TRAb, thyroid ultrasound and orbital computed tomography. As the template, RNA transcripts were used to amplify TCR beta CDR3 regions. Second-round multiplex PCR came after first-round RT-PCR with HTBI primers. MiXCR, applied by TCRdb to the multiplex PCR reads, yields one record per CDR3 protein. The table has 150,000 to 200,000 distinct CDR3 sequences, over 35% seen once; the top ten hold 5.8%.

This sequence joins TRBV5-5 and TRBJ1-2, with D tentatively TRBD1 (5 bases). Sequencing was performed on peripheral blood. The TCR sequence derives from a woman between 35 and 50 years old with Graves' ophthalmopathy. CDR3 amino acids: CASSLWAGLGYTF. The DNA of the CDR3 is TGTGCCAGCAGCTTGTGGGCAGGGCTTGGCTACACCTTC.